This passage covers 17 T cell receptor beta chains from one sample sequenced in a study of blood T cell repertoires in COVID-19. Produced via immunoSEQ multiplex PCR; TCRdb's table is partial and in-frame only. The sample contains roughly 260,000 clones, roughly 85% of which appear only once. The specimen was peripheral blood. The receptor set was obtained from a woman younger than 30 with acute or convalescent COVID-19.

The chain links TRBV6-5 to TRBJ1-2; TRBD1 agrees at 8 bases. This CDR3 has 13 amino acids. The V gene end was trimmed by 2 bases and the J gene end by 7 bases; junction bases not matched to a gene: 3. From germline, CDR1 is MNHEY and CDR2 SVGAGI. CDR3 DNA: TGTGCCAGCAGTTACCCCCAGGGGGCTGGCTACACCTTC. Translation gives CASSYPQGAGYTF.

The V and J genes are TRBV4-1 and TRBJ1-2; D ambiguous. The germline CDR1 and CDR2 sequences are MGHRA and YSYEKL. The CDR3 loop spans 14 amino acids. Trimming took 4 bases from V and 7 from J, leaving 16 bases between them. CDR3 protein: CASSPMRLISGYTF. The CDR3 region has the DNA TGCGCCAGCAGCCCGATGAGATTAATATCTGGCTACACCTTC.

This chain links TRBV3-1 (or the pseudogene TRBV3-2) with TRBJ1-1; a weak D match, TRBD1 (6 bases). V gave up 0 bases and J gave up 7 bases, with 30 bases separating them. The CDR3 has 20 amino acids. Germline V gene sequence: CDR1 LGHDT, CDR2 YNNKEL (reference sequence). CDR3 sequence reads: CASSQDEAGAFPREILEAFF. The CDR3 DNA reads TGTGCCAGCAGCCAAGATGAGGCAGGGGCTTTTCCCCGAGAGATCCTTGAAGCTTTCTTT.

V usage is TRBV29-1 and J usage is TRBJ2-1, with 7 nucleotides matching TRBD2. Trimming took 7 bases from V and 0 from J; bases not matched to a gene: 3. The CDR3 is 13 residues long. The germline gives CDR1 SQVTM, CDR2 ANQGSEA. CDR3 protein: CSGGGPSYNEQFF. DNA for the CDR3: TGCAGCGGCGGGGGACCCTCCTACAATGAGCAGTTCTTC.

This clone appeared a single time. This sequence joins TRBV30 and TRBJ2-7; TRBD2 aligns across 7 bases. This CDR3 has 12 amino acids. The germline V gene has CDR1 GTSNPN and CDR2 SVGIG (reference sequence). J was trimmed by 7 bases and V by 8 bases; bases with no gene match: 11. CDR3 sequence: CALGAGPFEQYF. CDR3 nucleotide sequence: TGTGCCCTTGGAGCGGGGCCCTTTGAGCAGTACTTC.

This clone was seen only a few times. The chain combines TRBV4-3 with TRBJ2-2, with 9 bases fitting TRBD2. Looked up from germline, CDR1 is LGHNA and CDR2 is YSLEER. Germline trimming cut 1 base from V and 3 bases from J; bases unmatched to any gene: 9. The CDR3 spans 18 residues. Written as DNA, the CDR3 is TGCGCCAGCAGCCAAGGAATTAGCGGGAGAGGGTACACCGGGGAGCTGTTTTTT. The encoded protein is CASSQGISGRGYTGELFF.

The J gene is TRBJ1-3, the V gene TRBV27; 10 bases line up with TRBD1. The CDR3 totals 14 residues. V lost 6 bases, J lost 3 bases, and 2 bases stayed unmatched. Germline CDR1 MNHEY, CDR2 SMNVEV (reference sequence). CDR3 region: CASRGQGNGNTIYF. The CDR3 DNA reads as TGTGCCAGCAGGGGACAGGGGAATGGAAACACCATATATTTT.

V gene TRBV27 combines with J gene TRBJ2-1; D unclear. The V gene's germline CDR1 is MNHEY and CDR2 SMNVEV (reference sequence). CDR3 length equals 15 residues. V lost 5 bases, J lost 0 bases, and 11 bases lay in between. The DNA for the CDR3 is TGTGCCAGCAGTCCGTCACGGAGCTCCTACAATGAGCAGTTCTTC. Amino acid sequence: CASSPSRSSYNEQFF.

In its sample, this clone was seen once. V usage is TRBV28 and J usage is TRBJ2-7; 9 positions agree with TRBD2. Unmatched junction bases numbered 13, after V lost 6 bases and J lost 7 bases. CDR3 size: 15 residues. CDR1 and CDR2 from the germline V gene are MDHEN and SYDVKM. CDR3: CASREGASGVKEQYF. CDR3 sequence (DNA): TGTGCCAGCAGGGAGGGCGCTAGCGGGGTTAAGGAGCAGTACTTC. Based on the CDR3 plus reference TRBV28 and TRBJ2-7, the full variable domain is DVKVTQSSRYLVKRTGEKVFLECVQDMDHENMFWYRQDPGLGLRLIYFSYDVKMKEKGDIPEGYSVSREKKERFSLILESASTNQTSMYLCASREGASGVKEQYFGPGTRLTVT.

A single count supports this clone. The chain carries TRBV2 and TRBJ2-7; 7 nucleotides agree with TRBD2. With V trimmed by 6 bases and J by 4 bases, 9 bases remained unmatched. This CDR3 has 14 amino acids. CDR1 and CDR2 (germline): SNHLY, FYNNEI. CDR3 in amino acids: CASRGRDIGYEQYF. The CDR3 bases are TGTGCCAGCAGGGGGAGGGATATCGGATACGAGCAGTACTTC.

This clone showed up just a few times. The rearrangement uses TRBV29-1 and TRBJ2-1; D is possibly TRBD1 (6 bases). Trimming shortened V by 6 bases and J by 6 bases, and 21 bases separated the two germline ends. The CDR3 runs 15 residues. CDR1 and CDR2 (germline): SQVTM, ANQGSEA. The CDR3 is CSVKMGDTILNEQFF. CDR3 coding DNA: TGCAGCGTCAAAATGGGGGACACAATACTCAATGAGCAGTTCTTC.

The V and J genes are TRBV7-3 and TRBJ2-1; 7 positions match TRBD2. CDR3 length: 15 amino acids. Germline V gene sequence: CDR1 SGHTA, CDR2 FQGTGA. V trimming: 5 bases; J trimming: 6 bases; junction bases outside the gene matches: 10. The CDR3 DNA sequence: TGTGCCAGCAGCCCCCAGCGGGGCCCCTTCAATGAGCAGTTCTTC. Translation: CASSPQRGPFNEQFF.

In the case of this clone: Other DNA sequences from this sample encode an identical CDR3 as well. V is TRBV30 and J is TRBJ2-7; 7 bases map to TRBD1. Unmatched junction bases numbered 0, after V lost 2 bases and J lost 2 bases. CDR1 and CDR2 from the germline V gene are GTSNPN and SVGIG (reference sequence). The CDR3 loop spans 12 amino acids. CDR3 DNA: TGTGCCTGGAGTCAGGGGGCCTACGAGCAGTACTTC. It translates to CAWSQGAYEQYF.

The chain carries TRBV19 and TRBJ2-1; D gene ambiguous. The germline CDR1 and CDR2 sequences are LNHDA and SQIVND (reference sequence). The CDR3 extends over 16 amino acids. The V end lost 4 bases, the J end lost 0 bases, and 13 bases lay between the germline ends. CDR3 region: CASSRAIPSSYNEQFF. As DNA, the CDR3 is TGTGCCAGTAGTAGGGCCATCCCGAGCTCCTACAATGAGCAGTTCTTC.

V is TRBV24-1 and J is TRBJ1-5; D is uncertain. Germline V gene lookup returns CDR1 KGHDR and CDR2 SFDVKD. Trimming took 5 bases from V and 3 from J, leaving 7 bases between them. The CDR3 spans 13 residues. CDR3 nucleotide sequence: TGTGCCACCAGTGGGCACAACAATCAGCCCCAGCATTTT. Its protein product is CATSGHNNQPQHF.

The chain has TRBV6-6 and TRBJ2-7; 11 nucleotides line up with TRBD1. The CDR3 loop spans 16 amino acids. Germline V gene data show CDR1 as MNHNY and CDR2 as SVGAGI (reference sequence). Germline trimming cut 6 bases from V and 1 base from J; bases unmatched to any gene: 8. The CDR3 loop is CASSTPGTGGSYEQYF. The CDR3 DNA sequence: TGTGCCAGCAGCACGCCGGGGACAGGGGGTTCCTACGAGCAGTACTTC.

The chain recombines TRBV6-5 with TRBJ2-1; D gene uncertain. CDR1 is MNHEY and CDR2 is SVGAGI in the germline V gene. V lost 6 bases and J lost 0, with 9 bases in between. CDR3 length equals 14 residues. CDR3 region: CASSEMSSYNEQFF. The CDR3 coding sequence is TGTGCCAGCAGCGAGATGAGCTCCTACAATGAGCAGTTCTTC.